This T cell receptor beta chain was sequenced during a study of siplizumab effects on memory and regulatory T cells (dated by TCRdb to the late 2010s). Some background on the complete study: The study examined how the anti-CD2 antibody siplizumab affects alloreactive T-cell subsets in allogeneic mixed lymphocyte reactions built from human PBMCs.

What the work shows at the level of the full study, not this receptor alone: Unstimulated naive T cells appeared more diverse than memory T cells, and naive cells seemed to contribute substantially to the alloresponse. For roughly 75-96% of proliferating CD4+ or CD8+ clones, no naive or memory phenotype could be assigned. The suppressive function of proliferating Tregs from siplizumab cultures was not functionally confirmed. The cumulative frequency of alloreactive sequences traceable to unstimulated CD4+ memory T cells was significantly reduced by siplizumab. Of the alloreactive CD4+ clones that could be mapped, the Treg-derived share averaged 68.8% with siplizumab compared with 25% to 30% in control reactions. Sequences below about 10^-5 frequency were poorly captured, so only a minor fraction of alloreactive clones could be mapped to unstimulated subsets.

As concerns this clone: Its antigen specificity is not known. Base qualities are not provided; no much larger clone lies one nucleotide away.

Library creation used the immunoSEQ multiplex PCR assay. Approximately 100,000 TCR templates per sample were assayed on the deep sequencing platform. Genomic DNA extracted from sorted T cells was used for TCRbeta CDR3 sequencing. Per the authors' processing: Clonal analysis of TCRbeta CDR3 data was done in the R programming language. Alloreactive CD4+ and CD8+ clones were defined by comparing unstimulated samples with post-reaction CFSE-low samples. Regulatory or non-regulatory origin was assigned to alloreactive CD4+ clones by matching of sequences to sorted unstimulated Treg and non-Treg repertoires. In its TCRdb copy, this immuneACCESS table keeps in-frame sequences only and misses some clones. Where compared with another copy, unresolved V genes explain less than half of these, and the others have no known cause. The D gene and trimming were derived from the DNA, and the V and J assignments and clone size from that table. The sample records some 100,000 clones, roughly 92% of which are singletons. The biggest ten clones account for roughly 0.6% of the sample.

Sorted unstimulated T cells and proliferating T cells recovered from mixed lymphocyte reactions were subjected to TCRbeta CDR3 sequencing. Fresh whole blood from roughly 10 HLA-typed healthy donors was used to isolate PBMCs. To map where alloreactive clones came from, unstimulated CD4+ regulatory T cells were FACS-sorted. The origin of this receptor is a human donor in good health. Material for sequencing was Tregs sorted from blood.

The CDR3 is CASKGRGTGNTIYF. In nucleotide form, the sequence is TGTGCCAGTAAGGGCAGGGGGACTGGAAACACCATATATTTT. The chain uses TRBV19 and TRBJ1-3, with 7 middle bases fitting TRBD1. The CDR3 measures 14 amino acids from cysteine to phenylalanine. The read is trimmed to its CDR3 DNA, 42 bases read in frame from base 1. At the junction V is shortened by 7 bases and J by 2 bases; bases outside the gene matches: 5. CDR1 LNHDA and CDR2 SQIVND are derived from the germline V gene (reference sequence).